The table lists the clone carrying this T cell receptor (beta chain) with a few counts. The entry originates in a study of identical twins. The CDR3 is made up of 12 amino acids. The germline gives CDR1 SQVTM, CDR2 ANQGSEA. Trimming left V 5 bases short and J 3 bases short, with 10 bases between. TCRdb reprocessed the 5' RACE reads with MiXCR, giving one entry per CDR3 protein. The table lists about 920,000 distinct CDR3 sequences, approximately 13% of them singletons. These data also formed part of another study, on yellow fever vaccine responses in identical twins.

Sample: PBMCs. The TCR was taken from a woman between 18 and 29 years old in good health. This chain links TRBV29-1 with TRBJ1-2; D is unresolved. The CDR3 loop reads CSVSTEDYGYTF. The DNA for the CDR3 is TGCAGCGTTAGCACAGAAGACTATGGCTACACCTTC.